This T cell receptor beta chain was identified in a study of identical twins. With 0 bases removed from V and 6 bases from J, the gap between germline ends came to 18 bases. This CDR3 comprises 18 residues. Germline CDR1 is LGHNA and CDR2 is YSLEER. Healthy Caucasians provided all donations. General observations from the study: In drawing conclusions, the study used cross-sectional statistical analysis and did not follow the same donors.

This clonotype was recorded many times. Its antigen remains unknown. A universal primer site came from template switching; cDNA carried unique molecular identifiers. Each CDR3 protein is one row after TCRdb ran MiXCR on the 5' RACE reads. The data hold roughly 250,000 distinct CDR3 sequences, with around 15% observed a single time. The material sequenced was memory (CD45RO+) T cells sorted from blood. This chain uses TRBV4-3 with TRBJ1-6, with a tentative D call TRBD1 (5 bases). The receptor's source is a woman aged 18-35 years in good health. The CDR3 DNA reads TGCGCCAGCAGCCAAGATGCACGGGACCGGGGGGGTAATTCACCCCTCCACTTT. It specifies CASSQDARDRGGNSPLHF.